Following are 3 T cell receptor beta chains from one sample sequenced in a study of T cells after yellow fever vaccination. Each CDR3 protein is one row after TCRdb ran MiXCR on the 5' RACE reads. The profile shows 250,000 or so distinct CDR3 sequences, approximately 3.8% of them singletons. Sequenced material: PBMCs, taken 15 days after the yellow fever booster vaccination. The receptor set was obtained from a man aged 18 to 30 who received the YFV17D yellow fever vaccine.

This clonotype was seen many times. V gene TRBV5-1 combines with J gene TRBJ1-2; 7 nucleotides line up with TRBD1. The germline V gene has CDR1 SGHRS and CDR2 YFSETQ. Germline trimming cut 2 bases from V and 7 bases from J; bases unmatched to any gene: 5. This CDR3 spans 13 amino acids. The CDR3 spells CASSLQGIAGYTF. The CDR3 coding sequence is TGCGCCAGCAGCTTACAGGGGATTGCTGGCTACACCTTC.

This clonotype was counted at least ten times. The V call is TRBV5-1, the J call TRBJ2-7; D is ambiguous. The germline V gene encodes CDR1 SGHRS and CDR2 YFSETQ. The germline V and J ends were trimmed by 0 bases and 6 bases, with 10 bases remaining between them. The CDR3 extends over 13 amino acids. The CDR3 is CASSLGPGAEQYV. The CDR3, as DNA: TGCGCCAGCAGCTTGGGGCCGGGCGCCGAGCAGTACGTC.

Ten or more counts support this clonotype. The chain combines TRBV5-6 with TRBJ1-5; TRBD1 aligns across 7 bases. Per germline, CDR1 SGHDT and CDR2 YYEEEE. The CDR3 runs to 15 residues. The ends lost 2 bases at V and 2 bases at J; junction bases unmatched: 4. The CDR3 DNA sequence: TGTGCCAGCAGCTTTTATACAGGGGGCAATCAGCCCCAGCATTTT. Its translation is CASSFYTGGNQPQHF.